A single sample is the source of the 17 T cell receptor beta chains below, sequenced in a study of T cell changes during pregnancy in multiple sclerosis. Some clones are missing from TCRdb's copy, which holds only in-frame ones; the method was immunoSEQ multiplex PCR. The table lists 50,000 or so clones, more than 80% of them singletons, with more than 7.5% in the top ten. The specimen comprised CD8+ T cells from peripheral blood mononuclear cells, sampled in the second trimester of pregnancy. These receptors all stem from a female donor with multiple sclerosis, enrolled in a pregnancy study.

The V gene is TRBV6-4, the J gene TRBJ2-6; a possible D gene is TRBD1 (5 bases). CDR1 is MRHNA, CDR2 SNTAGT, per germline. With 0 bases removed from V and 0 bases from J, the gap between germline ends came to 6 bases. CDR3 length: 16 amino acids. As DNA, the CDR3 is TGTGCCAGCAGTGACTCACAGGCCTCTGGGGCCAACGTCCTGACTTTC. This encodes CASSDSQASGANVLTF.

This sequence joins TRBV7-9 and TRBJ2-1; possibly TRBD1 for D (6 bases). This CDR3 has 14 amino acids. V gave up 4 bases and J gave up 5 bases, with 12 bases separating them. Germline loops: CDR1 SEHNR, CDR2 FQNEAQ (reference sequence). CDR3 amino acids: CASSYPDRDNEQFF. The CDR3 coding sequence is TGTGCCAGCAGCTACCCGGACAGAGACAATGAGCAGTTCTTC.

The V call is TRBV25-1, the J call TRBJ2-5; 7 nucleotides agree with TRBD2. The CDR3 sequence is 18 residues long. The junction had 13 bases not matched to a gene; V was cut back by 3 bases and J by 0 bases. Germline CDR1 is MGHDK and CDR2 is SYGVNS. CDR3 nucleotide sequence: TGTGCCAGCAGTGACCCCCCCGGGAGCGGGGAGTACCAAGAGACCCAGTACTTC. Residues: CASSDPPGSGEYQETQYF.

CDR3 DNA: TGTGCCAGCAGCCAAGACAGGGGGGGCTACGAGCAGTACTTC. As protein: CASSQDRGGYEQYF. This chain uses TRBV5-4 with TRBJ2-7; 9 bases are shared with TRBD1. CDR1 is SGHNT and CDR2 is YYREEE in the germline V gene (reference sequence). With 4 bases clipped from V and 3 bases from J, the junction kept 5 bases outside the gene matches. This CDR3 has 14 residues.

This chain connects TRBV4-1 to TRBJ2-7, with D possibly matching TRBD1 (6 bases). Trimming took off 4 bases at V and 2 bases at J, with 15 bases between the two ends. CDR1 is MGHRA, CDR2 YSYEKL, per germline. The CDR3 is 15 residues long. The CDR3 DNA reads TGCGCCAGCAGCCCGACCCCAGGGGAAGCCTACGAGCAGTACTTC. Its translation: CASSPTPGEAYEQYF.

V is TRBV6-8 and J is TRBJ1-5; no firm D call. This CDR3 contains 13 residues. V was clipped by 7 bases and J by 11 bases, with 18 bases between them. The V gene's germline CDR1 is MNHGY and CDR2 SAAAGT. CDR3 residues: CASTRVVDLTQHF. The DNA for the CDR3 is TGTGCCAGCACCCGGGTGGTGGATTTGACCCAGCATTTT.

V is TRBV7-8 and J is TRBJ2-7, with 12 positions matching TRBD2. This CDR3 spans 16 amino acids. Losses at the gene ends were 0 bases for V and 3 bases for J; bases not matched to a gene: 3. Germline V gene data show CDR1 as SGHVS and CDR2 as FQNEAQ. The CDR3 loop reads CASSLAWTSGDYEQYF. The CDR3 DNA sequence: TGTGCCAGCAGCTTAGCATGGACTAGCGGGGACTACGAGCAGTACTTC.

This chain joins TRBV6-5 and TRBJ1-6, with a possible D match to TRBD1 (5 bases). This CDR3 region has 14 residues. The V and J ends lost 5 bases and 7 bases respectively, with 12 bases between them. The germline V gene has CDR1 MNHEY and CDR2 SVGAGI. This CDR3 is CASSRLGENSPLHF. As DNA, the CDR3 is TGTGCCAGCAGTCGCCTAGGGGAAAATTCACCCCTCCACTTT.

CDR3 amino acids: CASSLGQGVVEQFF. DNA of the CDR3: TGTGCCAGCAGTTTGGGACAGGGTGTCGTTGAGCAGTTCTTC. V gene TRBV27 combines with J gene TRBJ2-1, with 9 bases lining up with TRBD1. The CDR3 runs to 14 residues. The V gene's germline CDR1 is MNHEY and CDR2 SMNVEV (reference sequence). V trimming: 3 bases; J trimming: 9 bases; junction bases outside the gene matches: 6.

The chain recombines TRBV6-6 with TRBJ1-1; tentatively, D is TRBD1 (6 bases). The germline CDR1 and CDR2 sequences are MNHNY and SVGAGI (reference sequence). The CDR3 consists of 14 residues. The V gene lost 0 bases and the J gene lost 8 bases, with 13 bases spanning the gap. The CDR3 region is CASSYSGGLREAFF. CDR3 in DNA: TGTGCCAGCAGTTACTCAGGGGGATTGAGGGAAGCTTTCTTT.

The genes are TRBV25-1 and TRBJ1-2, with a possible D match to TRBD1 (6 bases). The ends were cut back, 8 bases at V and 2 bases at J, with 18 bases in the middle. The CDR3 is 15 amino acids. CDR1 and CDR2 from the germline V gene are MGHDK and SYGVNS. The CDR3 here is CASSYARGRNYGYTF. As DNA, the CDR3 is TGTGCCAGCTCCTATGCCAGGGGTCGAAACTATGGCTACACCTTC.

The chain uses TRBV19 and TRBJ1-2, with 9 bases fitting TRBD1. Germline-derived CDR1 and CDR2 are LNHDA and SQIVND (reference sequence). This CDR3 is built from 18 residues. The V and J ends lost 5 bases and 6 bases, in that order; junction bases with no gene match: 19. The CDR3 sequence: CASSSGRPSLRDRDGYTF. DNA for the CDR3: TGTGCCAGTAGTTCGGGGCGCCCCTCTCTTCGGGACAGGGATGGCTACACCTTC.

Comment on this clone: Just one base apart from a much larger clone, this may be a read error. The chain joins TRBV5-1 to TRBJ2-1; 11 positions agree with TRBD2. This CDR3 region has 15 residues. Germline CDR1 and CDR2: SGHRS and YFSETQ. CDR3 nucleotides: TGCACCAGCAGCTTTAGCGGGGGGGCCCACAATGAGCAGTTCTTC. Translated: CTSSFSGGAHNEQFF.

This chain connects TRBV4-1 to TRBJ2-7; tentative D call: TRBD2 (5 bases). This CDR3 is 14 amino acids long. Germline-derived CDR1 and CDR2 are MGHRA and YSYEKL. The V end was cut by 1 base, the J end by 4 bases, with 11 bases between. The CDR3 region has the DNA TGCGCCAGCAGCCAAGGTGCGGGTATGTACGAGCAGTACTTC. This gives the protein CASSQGAGMYEQYF.

The V and J genes are TRBV7-8 and TRBJ2-7, with TRBD1 matching 8 bases. This CDR3 region has 15 residues. Germline loops: CDR1 SGHVS, CDR2 FQNEAQ. The V gene end was trimmed by 5 bases and the J gene end by 3 bases; junction bases not matched to a gene: 9. CDR3 residues: CASSSPGQENYEQYF. CDR3 sequence (DNA): TGTGCCAGCAGCAGTCCGGGACAGGAGAACTACGAGCAGTACTTC.

The rearrangement uses TRBV9 and TRBJ1-2; 10 bases are shared with TRBD1. CDR1 SGDLS and CDR2 YYNGEE come from the germline V gene. With V trimmed by 5 bases and J by 4 bases, 5 bases remained unmatched. This CDR3 is 14 amino acids long. The CDR3 region has the DNA TGTGCCAGCAGGGACGGACAGGGGGGCTATGGCTACACCTTC. Its translation: CASRDGQGGYGYTF. Supplemented by reference TRBV9 and TRBJ1-2, the full variable domain reads DSGVTQTPKHLITATGQRVTLRCSPRSGDLSVYWYQQSLDQGLQFLIQYYNGEERAKGNILERFSAQQFPDLHSELNLSSLELGDSALYFCASRDGQGGYGYTFGSGTRLTVV.

V and J are TRBV27 and TRBJ1-2; TRBD1 is a possible D gene (5 bases). Per the germline V gene, CDR1 is MNHEY and CDR2 is SMNVEV (reference sequence). The CDR3 has 14 amino acids. V gave up 3 bases and J gave up 2 bases, with 10 bases separating them. The CDR3 reads CASSFGGGNYGYTF. CDR3 nucleotides: TGTGCCAGCAGTTTTGGGGGGGGGAACTATGGCTACACCTTC.